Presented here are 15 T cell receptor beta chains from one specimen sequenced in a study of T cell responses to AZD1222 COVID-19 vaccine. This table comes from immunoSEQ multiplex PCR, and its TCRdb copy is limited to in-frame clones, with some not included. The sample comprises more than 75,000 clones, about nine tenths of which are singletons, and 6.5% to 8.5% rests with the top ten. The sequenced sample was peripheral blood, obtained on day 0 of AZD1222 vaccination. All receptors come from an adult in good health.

CDR3 protein: CATSRGPLSTDTQYF. The CDR3 coding sequence is TGTGCCACCAGCAGAGGACCGTTAAGCACAGATACGCAGTATTTT. V and J are TRBV15 and TRBJ2-3; D not certain. The CDR3 has 15 amino acids. Germline V gene data show CDR1 as LNHNV and CDR2 as YYDKDF (reference sequence). V was shortened by 1 base and J by 0 bases, with 8 bases between the two germline ends.

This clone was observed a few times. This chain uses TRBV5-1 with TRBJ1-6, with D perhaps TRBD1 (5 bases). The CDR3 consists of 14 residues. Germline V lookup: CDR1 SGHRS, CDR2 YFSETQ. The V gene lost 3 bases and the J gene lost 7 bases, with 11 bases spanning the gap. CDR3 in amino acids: CASSSETENSPLHF. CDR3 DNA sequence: TGCGCCAGCAGCTCCGAGACAGAGAATTCACCCCTCCACTTT.

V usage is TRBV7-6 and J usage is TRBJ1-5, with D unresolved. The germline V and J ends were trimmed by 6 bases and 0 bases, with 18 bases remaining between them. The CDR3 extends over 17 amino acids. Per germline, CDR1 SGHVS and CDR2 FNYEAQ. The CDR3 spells CASSPDFGTVSNQPQHF. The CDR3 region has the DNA TGTGCCAGCAGTCCTGACTTTGGCACGGTTAGCAATCAGCCCCAGCATTTT.

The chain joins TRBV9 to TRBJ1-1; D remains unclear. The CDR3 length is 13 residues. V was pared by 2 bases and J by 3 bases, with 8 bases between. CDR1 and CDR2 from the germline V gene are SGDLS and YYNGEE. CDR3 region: CASSVDLYTEAFF. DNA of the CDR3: TGTGCCAGCAGCGTGGATCTATACACTGAAGCTTTCTTT.

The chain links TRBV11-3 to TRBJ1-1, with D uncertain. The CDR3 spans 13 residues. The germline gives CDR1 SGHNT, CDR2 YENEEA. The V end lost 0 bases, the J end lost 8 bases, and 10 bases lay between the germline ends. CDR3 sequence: CASSLESGREAFF. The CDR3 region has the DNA TGTGCCAGCAGCTTAGAGTCTGGCAGGGAAGCTTTCTTT.

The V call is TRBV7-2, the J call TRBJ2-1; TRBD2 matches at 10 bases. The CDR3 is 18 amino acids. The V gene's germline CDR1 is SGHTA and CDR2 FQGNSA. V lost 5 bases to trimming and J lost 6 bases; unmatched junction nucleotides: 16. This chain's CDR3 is CASSPQGASSGRANEQFF. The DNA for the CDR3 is TGTGCCAGCAGCCCACAAGGGGCCTCGAGCGGGAGGGCCAATGAGCAGTTCTTC.

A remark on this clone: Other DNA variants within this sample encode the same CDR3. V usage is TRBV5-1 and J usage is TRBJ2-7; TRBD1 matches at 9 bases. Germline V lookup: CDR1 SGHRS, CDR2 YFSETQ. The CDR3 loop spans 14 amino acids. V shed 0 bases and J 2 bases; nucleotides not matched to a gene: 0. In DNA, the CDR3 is TGCGCCAGCAGCTTGGGACAGGGGGCCTACGAGCAGTACTTC. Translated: CASSLGQGAYEQYF.

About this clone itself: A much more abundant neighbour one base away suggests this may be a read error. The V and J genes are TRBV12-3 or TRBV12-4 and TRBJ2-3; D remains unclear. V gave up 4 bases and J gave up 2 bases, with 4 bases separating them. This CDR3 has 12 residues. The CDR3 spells CASSSVTDTQYF. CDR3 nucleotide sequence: TGTGCCAGCAGTTCCGTCACAGATACGCAGTATTTT.

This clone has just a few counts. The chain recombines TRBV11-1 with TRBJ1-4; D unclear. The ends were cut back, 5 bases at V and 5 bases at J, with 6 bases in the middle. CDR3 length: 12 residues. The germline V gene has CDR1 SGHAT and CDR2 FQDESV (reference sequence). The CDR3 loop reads CASSAQNEKLFF. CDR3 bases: TGTGCCAGCAGCGCCCAGAATGAAAAACTGTTTTTT.

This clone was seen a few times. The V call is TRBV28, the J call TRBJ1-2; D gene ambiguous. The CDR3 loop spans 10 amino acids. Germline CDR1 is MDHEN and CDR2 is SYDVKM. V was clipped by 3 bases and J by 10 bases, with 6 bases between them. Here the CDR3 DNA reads TGTGCCAGCAGTTTTACGGTCTACACCTTC. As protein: CASSFTVYTF.

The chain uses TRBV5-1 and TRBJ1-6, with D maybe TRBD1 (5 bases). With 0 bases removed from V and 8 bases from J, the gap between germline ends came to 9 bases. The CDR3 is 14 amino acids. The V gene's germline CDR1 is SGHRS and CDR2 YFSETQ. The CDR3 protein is CASSLGQQDSPLHF. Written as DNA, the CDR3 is TGCGCCAGCAGCTTGGGACAGCAAGATTCACCCCTCCACTTT.

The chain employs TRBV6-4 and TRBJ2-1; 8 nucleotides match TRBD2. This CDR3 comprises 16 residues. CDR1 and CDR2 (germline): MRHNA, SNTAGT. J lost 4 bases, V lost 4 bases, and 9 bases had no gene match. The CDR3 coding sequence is TGTGCCAGCAGTGTTGACGGGGCGGGAGGTTACAATGAGCAGTTCTTC. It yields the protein CASSVDGAGGYNEQFF.

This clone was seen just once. The CDR3 loop is CASSPGELFF. CDR3 DNA sequence: TGTGCCAGCAGCCCCGGGGAGCTGTTTTTT. The chain carries TRBV7-8 and TRBJ2-2; D is unresolved. CDR1 SGHVS and CDR2 FQNEAQ come from the germline V gene. The CDR3 runs 10 residues. With 5 bases removed from V and 6 bases from J, the gap between germline ends came to 1 base.

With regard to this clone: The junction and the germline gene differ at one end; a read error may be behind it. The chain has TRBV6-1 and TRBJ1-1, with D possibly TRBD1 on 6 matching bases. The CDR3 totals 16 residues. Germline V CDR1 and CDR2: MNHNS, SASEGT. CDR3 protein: CASREEAGAKNTEAFF. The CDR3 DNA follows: TGTGCCAGCAGGGAAGAGGCAGGGGCTAAGAACACTGAAGCTTTCTTT.

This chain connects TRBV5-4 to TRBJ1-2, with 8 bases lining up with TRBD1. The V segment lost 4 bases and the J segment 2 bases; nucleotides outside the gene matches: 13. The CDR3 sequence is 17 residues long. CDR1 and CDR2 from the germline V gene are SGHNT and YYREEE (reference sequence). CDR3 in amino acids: CASSTRAGGAFNYGYTF. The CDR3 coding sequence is TGTGCCAGCAGCACTCGGGCAGGGGGCGCATTCAACTATGGCTACACCTTC.